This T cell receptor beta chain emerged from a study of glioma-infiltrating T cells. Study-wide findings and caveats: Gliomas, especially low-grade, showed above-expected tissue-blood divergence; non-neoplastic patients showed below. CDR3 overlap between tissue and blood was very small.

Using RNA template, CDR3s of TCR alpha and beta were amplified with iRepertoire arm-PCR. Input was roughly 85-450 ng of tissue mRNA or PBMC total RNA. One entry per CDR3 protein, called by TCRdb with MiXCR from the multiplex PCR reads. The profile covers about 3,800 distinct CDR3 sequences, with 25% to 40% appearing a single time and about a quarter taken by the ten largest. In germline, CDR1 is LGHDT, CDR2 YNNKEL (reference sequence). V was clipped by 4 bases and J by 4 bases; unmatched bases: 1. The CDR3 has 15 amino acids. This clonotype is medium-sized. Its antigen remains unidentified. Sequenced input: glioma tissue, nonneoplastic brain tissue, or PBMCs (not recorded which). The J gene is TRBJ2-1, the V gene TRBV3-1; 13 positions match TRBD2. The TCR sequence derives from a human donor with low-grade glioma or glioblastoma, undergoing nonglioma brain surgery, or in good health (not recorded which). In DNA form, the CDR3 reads TGTGCCAGCAGCCTGACTAGCGGGGGGTACAATGAGCAGTTCTTC. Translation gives CASSLTSGGYNEQFF.